This T cell receptor (beta chain) derives from a study of radiation and T cells in renal cell carcinoma. Time point described: blood 2 weeks post-SBRT. As for treatment: 15 Gy SBRT to primary tumor, nephrectomy 4 weeks later. After SBRT, blood was collected at 2 and 4 weeks, plus baseline. This renal cell carcinoma was of the clear cell type. Germline V lookup: CDR1 LNHDA, CDR2 SQIVND (reference sequence). There are 13 residues in the CDR3. With V trimmed by 2 bases and J by 4 bases, 0 bases remained unmatched. Points on this clone: The target antigen is unknown.

Assay: immunoSEQ multiplex PCR; the TCRdb copy retains only in-frame clones and omits some. The table includes about 130,000 clones, roughly four fifths detected once. Notes on the study in general: Pretreatment tumor biopsies were lacking, so baseline clonotypes are unknown. From baseline, blood top tumor clonotypes peaked at 2 weeks post-radiation.

This chain connects TRBV19 to TRBJ2-5; 8 bases map to TRBD2. This receptor was taken from a man in his fifties or sixties with renal cell carcinoma. This sample comprised blood, obtained from a patient whose treatment included radiotherapy and nephrectomy. The DNA for the CDR3 is TGTGCCAGTAGTATACTAGCGGGAGAGACCCAGTACTTC. It codes for CASSILAGETQYF.